These T cell receptor beta chains were read from a single sample in a study of a mutant IDH1 vaccine in newly diagnosed glioma. The assay was immunoSEQ multiplex PCR, and TCRdb's table has in-frame clones only and misses some. The table records about 130,000 clones, about 80% of them present only once. For these TCRs, the target antigens are not known. Sequenced material: PBMCs, taken from a glioma patient whose treatment included an IDH1 peptide vaccine. Every receptor here comes from a man aged 40-49 years with glioma. Each CDR3 is given with its conserved first and last residue. D genes are given only for firm matches. Expanded clones are given a class, and other clones once, few, many or no size at all.

v_call	clone_size	j_call	d_call	cdr3_aa	cdr3_nt
TRBV7-8	-	TRBJ2-1	-	CASSRDLSSYNEQFF	TGTGCCAGCAGCCGGGACTTAAGCTCCTACAATGAGCAGTTCTTC
TRBV5-6	-	TRBJ2-5	-	CASSFWEAQETQYF	TGTGCCAGCAGCTTCTGGGAGGCCCAAGAGACCCAGTACTTC
TRBV19	-	TRBJ2-2	-	CASSGRGELFF	TGTGCCAGTAGTGGGAGGGGGGAGCTGTTTTTT
TRBV7-9	few	TRBJ2-7	TRBD1	CASSLGTGAIYEQYF	TGTGCCAGCAGCTTAGGGACAGGGGCGATCTACGAGCAGTACTTC
TRBV29-1	-	TRBJ1-2	-	CSVEVLSTYGYTF	TGCAGCGTTGAAGTTCTGTCTACCTATGGCTACACCTTC
TRBV10-1	-	TRBJ2-5	-	CAGGRETQYF	TGCGCCGGTGGGAGGGAGACCCAGTACTTC
TRBV7-2	-	TRBJ2-2	-	CASSLIAANTGELFF	TGTGCCAGCAGCTTAATAGCGGCGAACACCGGGGAGCTGTTTTTT
TRBV18	-	TRBJ1-2	-	CASSLSPNYGYTF	TGTGCCAGCTCACTTTCTCCTAACTATGGCTACACCTTC
TRBV7-9	-	TRBJ2-2	TRBD2	CASSPPLGLAGKETGELFF	TGTGCCAGCAGCCCCCCGCTGGGACTAGCGGGGAAAGAAACCGGGGAGCTGTTTTTT
TRBV10-3	-	TRBJ2-7	TRBD1	CASSARDSSYEQYF	TGTGCCTCCTCAGCCCGGGACAGCTCCTACGAGCAGTACTTC
TRBV6-5	-	TRBJ1-5	-	CASSYSGAQPQHF	TGTGCCAGCAGTTACTCTGGGGCTCAGCCCCAGCATTTT
TRBV5-1	few	TRBJ2-3	TRBD2	CASSLAGGPDTQYF	TGCGCCAGCAGCTTGGCGGGAGGGCCAGATACGCAGTATTTT
TRBV5-1	-	TRBJ2-4	TRBD2	CASSLVWGRENIQYF	TGCGCCAGCAGCTTGGTGTGGGGGAGGGAAAACATTCAGTACTTC